This T cell receptor beta chain was observed in a study of T-cell reconstitution after alpha-beta-depleted transplantation in children. Germline CDR1 is LGHNA and CDR2 is YSLEER. V was pared by 1 base and J by 0 bases, with 13 bases between. The CDR3 is made up of 18 amino acids. Preparation of the TCRbeta library used unique molecular identifiers. MiXCR, run by TCRdb on the PCR reads, gives a single entry per CDR3 protein. The sample carries about 500,000 distinct CDR3 sequences, 30% to 35% recorded once. The receptor's source is a human donor who donated a stem cell graft to a child with aplastic anemia. J is TRBJ1-6 and V is TRBV4-3, with D possibly being TRBD1 (5 bases). The sequencing here drew on PBMCs from the stem cell graft donor, taken from the stem cell graft. CDR3 protein: CASSQVARASSYNSPLHF. The CDR3 bases are TGCGCCAGCAGCCAAGTGGCCAGGGCAAGCTCCTATAATTCACCCCTCCACTTT.